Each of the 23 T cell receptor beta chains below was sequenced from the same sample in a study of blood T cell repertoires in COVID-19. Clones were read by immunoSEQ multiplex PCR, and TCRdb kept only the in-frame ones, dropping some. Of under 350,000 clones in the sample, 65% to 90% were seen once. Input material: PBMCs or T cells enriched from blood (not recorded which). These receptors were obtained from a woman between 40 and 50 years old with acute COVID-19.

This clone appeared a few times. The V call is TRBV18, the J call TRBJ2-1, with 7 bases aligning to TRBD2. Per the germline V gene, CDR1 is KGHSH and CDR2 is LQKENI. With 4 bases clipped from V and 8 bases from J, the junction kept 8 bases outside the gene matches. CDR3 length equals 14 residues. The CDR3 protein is CASSLRQRDDEQFF. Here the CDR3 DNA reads TGTGCCAGCTCACTTCGGCAGCGGGATGATGAGCAGTTCTTC. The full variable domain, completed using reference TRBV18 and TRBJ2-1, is NAGVMQNPRHLVRRRGQEARLRCSPMKGHSHVYWYRQLPEEGLKFMVYLQKENIIDESGMPKERFSAEFPKEGPSILRIQQVVRGDSAAYFCASSLRQRDDEQFFGPGTRLTVL.

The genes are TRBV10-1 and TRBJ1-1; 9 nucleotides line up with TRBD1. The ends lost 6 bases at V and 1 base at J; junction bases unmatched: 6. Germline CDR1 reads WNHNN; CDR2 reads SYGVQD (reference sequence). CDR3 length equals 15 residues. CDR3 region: CASRTGGYSNTEAFF. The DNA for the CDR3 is TGCGCCAGCAGAACAGGGGGCTATTCGAACACTGAAGCTTTCTTT.

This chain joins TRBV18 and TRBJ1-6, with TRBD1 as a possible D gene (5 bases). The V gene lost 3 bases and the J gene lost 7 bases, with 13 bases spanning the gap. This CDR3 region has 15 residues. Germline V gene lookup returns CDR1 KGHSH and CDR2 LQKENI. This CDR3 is CASSPIGDLNSPLHF. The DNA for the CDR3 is TGTGCCAGCTCACCGATAGGGGATCTGAATTCACCCCTCCACTTT. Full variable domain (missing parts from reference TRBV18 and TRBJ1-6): NAGVMQNPRHLVRRRGQEARLRCSPMKGHSHVYWYRQLPEEGLKFMVYLQKENIIDESGMPKERFSAEFPKEGPSILRIQQVVRGDSAAYFCASSPIGDLNSPLHFGNGTRLTVT.

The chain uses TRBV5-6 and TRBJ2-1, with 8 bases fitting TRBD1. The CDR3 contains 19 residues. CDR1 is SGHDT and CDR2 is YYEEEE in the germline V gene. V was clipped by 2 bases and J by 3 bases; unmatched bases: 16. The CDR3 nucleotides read TGTGCCAGCAGCTTTGACAGGGGAAATTTACCCGTCAACTACAATGAGCAGTTCTTC. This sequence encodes CASSFDRGNLPVNYNEQFF. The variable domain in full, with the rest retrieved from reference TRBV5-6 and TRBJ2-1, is DAGVTQSPTHLIKTRGQQVTLRCSPKSGHDTVSWYQQALGQGPQFIFQYYEEEERQRGNFPDRFSGHQFPNYSSELNVNALLLGDSALYLCASSFDRGNLPVNYNEQFFGPGTRLTVL.

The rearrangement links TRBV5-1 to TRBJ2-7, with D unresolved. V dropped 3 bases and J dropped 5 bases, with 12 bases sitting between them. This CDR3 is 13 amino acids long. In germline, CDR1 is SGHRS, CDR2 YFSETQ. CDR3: CASSSGYANEQYF. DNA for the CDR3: TGCGCCAGCAGCTCAGGATATGCCAACGAGCAGTACTTC.

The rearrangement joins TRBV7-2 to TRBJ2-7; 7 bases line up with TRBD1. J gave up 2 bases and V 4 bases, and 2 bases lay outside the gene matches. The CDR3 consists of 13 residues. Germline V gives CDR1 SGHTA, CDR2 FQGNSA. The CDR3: CASSSGQPYEQYF. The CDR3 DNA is TGTGCCAGCAGCTCGGGACAGCCCTACGAGCAGTACTTC.

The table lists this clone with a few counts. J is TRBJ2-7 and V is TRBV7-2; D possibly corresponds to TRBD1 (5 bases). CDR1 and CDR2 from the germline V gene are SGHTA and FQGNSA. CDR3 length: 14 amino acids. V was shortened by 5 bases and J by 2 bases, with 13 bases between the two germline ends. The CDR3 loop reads CASSTQTVTYEQYF. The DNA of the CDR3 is TGTGCCAGCAGCACACAGACAGTTACCTACGAGCAGTACTTC.

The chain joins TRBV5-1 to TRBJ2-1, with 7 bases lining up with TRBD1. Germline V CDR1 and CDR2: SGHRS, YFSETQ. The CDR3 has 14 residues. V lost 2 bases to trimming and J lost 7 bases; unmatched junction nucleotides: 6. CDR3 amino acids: CASSLGQVGNEQFF. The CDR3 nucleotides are TGCGCCAGCAGCTTAGGACAGGTTGGGAATGAGCAGTTCTTC.

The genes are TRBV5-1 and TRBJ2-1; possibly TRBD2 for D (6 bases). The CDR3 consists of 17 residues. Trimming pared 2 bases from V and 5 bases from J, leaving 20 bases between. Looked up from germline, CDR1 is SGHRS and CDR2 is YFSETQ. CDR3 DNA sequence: TGCGCCAGCAGCTTAGGAATAGGAGGGTTAGCCAACAATGAGCAGTTCTTC. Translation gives CASSLGIGGLANNEQFF.

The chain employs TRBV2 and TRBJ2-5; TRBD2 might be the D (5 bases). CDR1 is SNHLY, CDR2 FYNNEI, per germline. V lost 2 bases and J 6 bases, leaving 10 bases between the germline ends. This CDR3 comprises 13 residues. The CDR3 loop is CASSETAVQTQYF. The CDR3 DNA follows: TGTGCCAGCAGTGAAACAGCGGTCCAGACCCAGTACTTC.

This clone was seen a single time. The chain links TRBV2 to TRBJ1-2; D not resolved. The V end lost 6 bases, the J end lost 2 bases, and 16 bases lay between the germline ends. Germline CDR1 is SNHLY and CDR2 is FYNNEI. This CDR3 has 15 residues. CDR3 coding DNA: TGTGCCAGCAGGGAACTTAAACGGGAGAACTATGGCTACACCTTC. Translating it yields CASRELKRENYGYTF.

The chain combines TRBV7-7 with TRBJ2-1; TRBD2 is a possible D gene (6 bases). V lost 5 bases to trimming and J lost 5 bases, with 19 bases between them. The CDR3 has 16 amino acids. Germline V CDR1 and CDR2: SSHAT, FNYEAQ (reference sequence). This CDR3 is CASSSGRGESNNEQFF. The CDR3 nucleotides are TGTGCCAGCAGCAGTGGGCGGGGAGAGAGTAACAATGAGCAGTTCTTC.

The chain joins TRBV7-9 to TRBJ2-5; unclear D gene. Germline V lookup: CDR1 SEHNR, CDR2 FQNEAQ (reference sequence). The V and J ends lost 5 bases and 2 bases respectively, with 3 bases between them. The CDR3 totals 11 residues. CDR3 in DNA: TGTGCCAGCAGCCTTCAAGAGACCCAGTACTTC. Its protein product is CASSLQETQYF.

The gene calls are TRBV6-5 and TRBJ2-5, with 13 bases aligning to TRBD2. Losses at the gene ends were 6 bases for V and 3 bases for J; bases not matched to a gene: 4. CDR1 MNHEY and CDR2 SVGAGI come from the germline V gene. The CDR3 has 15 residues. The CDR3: CASRRTSGRKETQYF. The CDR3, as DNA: TGTGCCAGCAGGAGGACTAGCGGGAGAAAAGAGACCCAGTACTTC.

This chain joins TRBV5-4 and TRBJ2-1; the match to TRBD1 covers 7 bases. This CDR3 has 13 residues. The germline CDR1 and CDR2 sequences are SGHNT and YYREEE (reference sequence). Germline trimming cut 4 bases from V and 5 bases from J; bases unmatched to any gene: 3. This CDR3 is CASSATGNNEQFF. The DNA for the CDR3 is TGTGCCAGCAGCGCGACAGGGAACAATGAGCAGTTCTTC.

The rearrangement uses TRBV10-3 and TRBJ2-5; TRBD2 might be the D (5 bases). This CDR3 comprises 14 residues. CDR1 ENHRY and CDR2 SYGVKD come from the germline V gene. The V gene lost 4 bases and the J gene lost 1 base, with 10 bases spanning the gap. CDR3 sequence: CAISVGSAQETQYF. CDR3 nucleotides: TGTGCCATCAGTGTGGGTAGCGCCCAAGAGACCCAGTACTTC.

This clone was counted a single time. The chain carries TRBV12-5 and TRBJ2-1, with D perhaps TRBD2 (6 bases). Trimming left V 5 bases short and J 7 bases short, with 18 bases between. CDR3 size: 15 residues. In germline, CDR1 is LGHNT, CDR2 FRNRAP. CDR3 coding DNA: TGTGCTAGTGGTGCGCCGGGTGGGCTAGCGAATGAGCAGTTCTTC. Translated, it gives CASGAPGGLANEQFF.

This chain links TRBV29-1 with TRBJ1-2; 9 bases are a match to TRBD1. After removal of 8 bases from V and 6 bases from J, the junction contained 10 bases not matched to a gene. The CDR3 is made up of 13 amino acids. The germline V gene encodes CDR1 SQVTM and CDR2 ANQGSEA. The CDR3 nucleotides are TGCAGCATACTCCGGGACAGGGATAATGGCTACACCTTC. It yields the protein CSILRDRDNGYTF.

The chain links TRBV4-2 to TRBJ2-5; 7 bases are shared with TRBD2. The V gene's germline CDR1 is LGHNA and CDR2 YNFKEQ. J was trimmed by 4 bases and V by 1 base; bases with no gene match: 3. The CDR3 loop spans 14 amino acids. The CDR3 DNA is TGTGCCAGCAGCCAAGCGGGGGAGGGAGAGACCCAGTACTTC. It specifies CASSQAGEGETQYF.

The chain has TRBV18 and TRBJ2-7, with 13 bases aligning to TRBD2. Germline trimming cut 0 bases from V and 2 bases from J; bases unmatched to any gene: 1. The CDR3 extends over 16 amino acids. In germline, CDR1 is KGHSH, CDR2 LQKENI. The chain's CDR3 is CASSPPGLAGAYEQYF. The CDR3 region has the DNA TGTGCCAGCTCACCACCCGGACTAGCGGGGGCCTACGAGCAGTACTTC.

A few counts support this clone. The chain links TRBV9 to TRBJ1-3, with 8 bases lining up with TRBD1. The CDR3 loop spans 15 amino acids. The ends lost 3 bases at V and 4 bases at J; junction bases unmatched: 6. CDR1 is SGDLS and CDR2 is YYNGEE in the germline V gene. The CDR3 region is CASSAQGASGNTIYF. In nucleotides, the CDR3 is TGTGCCAGCAGCGCCCAGGGGGCGTCAGGAAACACCATATATTTT.

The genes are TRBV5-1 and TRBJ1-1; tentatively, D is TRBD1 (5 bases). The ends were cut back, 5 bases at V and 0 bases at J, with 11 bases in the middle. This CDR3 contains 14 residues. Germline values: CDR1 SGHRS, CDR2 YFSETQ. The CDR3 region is CASSYDSMNTEAFF. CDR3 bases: TGCGCCAGCAGTTACGACAGCATGAACACTGAAGCTTTCTTT. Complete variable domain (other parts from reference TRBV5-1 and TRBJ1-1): KAGVTQTPRYLIKTRGQQVTLSCSPISGHRSVSWYQQTPGQGLQFLFEYFSETQRNKGNFPGRFSGRQFSNSRSEMNVSTLELGDSALYLCASSYDSMNTEAFFGQGTRLTVV.

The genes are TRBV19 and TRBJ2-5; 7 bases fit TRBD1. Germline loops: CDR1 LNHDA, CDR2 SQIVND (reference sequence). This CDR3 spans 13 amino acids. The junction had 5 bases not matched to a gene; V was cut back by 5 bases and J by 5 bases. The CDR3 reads CASSPGTAETQYF. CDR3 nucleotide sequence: TGTGCCAGTAGTCCGGGGACAGCCGAGACCCAGTACTTC.